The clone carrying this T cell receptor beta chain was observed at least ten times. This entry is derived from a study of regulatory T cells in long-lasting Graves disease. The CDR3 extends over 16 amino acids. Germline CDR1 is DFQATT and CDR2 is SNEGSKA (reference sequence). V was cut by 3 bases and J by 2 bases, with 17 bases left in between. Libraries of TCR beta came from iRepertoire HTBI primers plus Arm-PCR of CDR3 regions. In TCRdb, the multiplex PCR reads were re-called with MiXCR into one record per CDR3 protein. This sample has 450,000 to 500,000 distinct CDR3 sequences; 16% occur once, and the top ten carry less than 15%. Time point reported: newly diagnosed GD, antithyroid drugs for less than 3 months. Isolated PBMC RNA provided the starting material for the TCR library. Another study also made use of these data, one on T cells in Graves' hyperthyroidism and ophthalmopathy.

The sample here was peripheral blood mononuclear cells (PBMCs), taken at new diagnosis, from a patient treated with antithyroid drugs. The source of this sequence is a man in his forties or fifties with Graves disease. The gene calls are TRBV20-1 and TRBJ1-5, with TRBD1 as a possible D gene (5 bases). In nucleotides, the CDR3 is TGCAGTGCTAGTCGAGGGATAGTGGGGCGCAATCAGCCCCAGCATTTT. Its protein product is CSASRGIVGRNQPQHF.